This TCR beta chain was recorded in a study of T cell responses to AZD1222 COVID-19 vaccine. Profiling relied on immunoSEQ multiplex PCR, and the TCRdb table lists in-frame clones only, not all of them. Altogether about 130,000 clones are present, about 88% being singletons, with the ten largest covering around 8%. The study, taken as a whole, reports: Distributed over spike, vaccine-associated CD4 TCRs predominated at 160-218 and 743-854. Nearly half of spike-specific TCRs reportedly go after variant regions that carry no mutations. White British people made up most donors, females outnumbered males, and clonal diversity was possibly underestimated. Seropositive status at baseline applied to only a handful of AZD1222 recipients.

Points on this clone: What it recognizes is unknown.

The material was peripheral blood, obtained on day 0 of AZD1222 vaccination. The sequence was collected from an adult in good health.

The CDR3: CASRPGTRAEAFF. DNA of the CDR3: TGTGCCAGCAGACCGGGGACAAGGGCTGAAGCTTTCTTT. The V and J genes are TRBV2 and TRBJ1-1; D might be TRBD1 (6 bases). The CDR3 totals 13 residues. Trimming shortened V by 6 bases and J by 6 bases, and 14 bases separated the two germline ends. CDR1 is SNHLY, CDR2 FYNNEI, per germline.